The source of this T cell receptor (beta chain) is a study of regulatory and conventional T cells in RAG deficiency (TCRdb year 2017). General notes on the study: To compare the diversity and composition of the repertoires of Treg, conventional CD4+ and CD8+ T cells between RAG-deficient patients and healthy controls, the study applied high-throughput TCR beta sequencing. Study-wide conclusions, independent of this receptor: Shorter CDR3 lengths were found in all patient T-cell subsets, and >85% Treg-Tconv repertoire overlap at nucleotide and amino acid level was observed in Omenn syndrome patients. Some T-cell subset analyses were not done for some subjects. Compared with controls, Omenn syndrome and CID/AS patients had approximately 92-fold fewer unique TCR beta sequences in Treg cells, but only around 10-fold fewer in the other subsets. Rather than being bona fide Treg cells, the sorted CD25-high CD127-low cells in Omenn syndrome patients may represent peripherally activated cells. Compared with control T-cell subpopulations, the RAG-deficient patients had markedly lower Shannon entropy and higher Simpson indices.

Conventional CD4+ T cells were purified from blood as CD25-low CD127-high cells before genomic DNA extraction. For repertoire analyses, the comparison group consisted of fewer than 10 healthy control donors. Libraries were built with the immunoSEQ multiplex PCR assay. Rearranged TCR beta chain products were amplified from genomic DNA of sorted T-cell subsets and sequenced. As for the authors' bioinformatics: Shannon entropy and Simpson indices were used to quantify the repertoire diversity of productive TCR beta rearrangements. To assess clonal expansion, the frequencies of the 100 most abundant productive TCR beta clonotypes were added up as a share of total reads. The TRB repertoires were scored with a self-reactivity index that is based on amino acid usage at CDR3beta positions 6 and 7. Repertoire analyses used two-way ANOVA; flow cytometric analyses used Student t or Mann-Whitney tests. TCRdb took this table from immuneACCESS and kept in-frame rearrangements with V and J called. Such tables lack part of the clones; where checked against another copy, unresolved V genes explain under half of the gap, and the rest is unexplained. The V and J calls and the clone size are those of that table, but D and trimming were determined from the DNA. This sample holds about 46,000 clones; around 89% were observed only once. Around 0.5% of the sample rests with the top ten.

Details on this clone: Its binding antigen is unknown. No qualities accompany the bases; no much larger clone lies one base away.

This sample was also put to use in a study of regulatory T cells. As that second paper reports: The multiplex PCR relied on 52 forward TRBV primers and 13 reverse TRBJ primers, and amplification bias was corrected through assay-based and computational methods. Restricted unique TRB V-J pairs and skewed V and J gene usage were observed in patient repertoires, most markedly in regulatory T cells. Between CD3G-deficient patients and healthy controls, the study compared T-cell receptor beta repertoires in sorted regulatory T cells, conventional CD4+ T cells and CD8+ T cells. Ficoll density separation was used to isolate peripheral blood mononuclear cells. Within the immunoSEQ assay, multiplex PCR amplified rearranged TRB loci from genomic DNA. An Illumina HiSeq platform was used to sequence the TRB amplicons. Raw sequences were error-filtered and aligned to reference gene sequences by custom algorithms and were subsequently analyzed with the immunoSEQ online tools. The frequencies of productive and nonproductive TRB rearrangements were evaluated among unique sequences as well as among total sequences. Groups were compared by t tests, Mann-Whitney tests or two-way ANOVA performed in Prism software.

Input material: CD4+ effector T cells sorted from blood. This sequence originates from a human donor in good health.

The CDR3 reads CASSPPSGGANEQFF. Read as DNA, the sequence is TGTGCCAGCAGTCCACCTAGCGGGGGGGCCAATGAGCAGTTCTTC. The rearrangement combines TRBV28 with TRBJ2-1; TRBD2 agrees with 12 junctional bases. From its cysteine to its phenylalanine, the CDR3 spans 15 amino acids. CDR3 DNA is the only sequence kept; it has 45 bases, read in frame from the first base. CDR1 and CDR2 were assigned from the germline V gene as MDHEN and SYDVKM. Clipping removes 5 bases from V and 6 bases from J, with 5 as the unmatched junction base count.